This is a list of T cell receptor beta chains from one sample in a study of T cells after yellow fever vaccination. TCRdb called the 5' RACE reads again in MiXCR, with one record for every CDR3 protein. The sample lists 250,000 to 300,000 distinct CDR3 sequences, around 5.3% seen once, with more than 3% in the top ten. The starting material was CD4+ T cells sorted from PBMCs, obtained on the day of the yellow fever booster vaccination. The receptors shown here come from a young man who received the YFV17D yellow fever vaccine. The CDR3 runs from the conserved cysteine through the conserved F or W. A D gene is named only where the DNA matches it firmly. Where a row states a size, it is once, few, many or the class of an expanded clone; other rows omit it.

v_gene	d_gene	abundance	j_gene	CDR3aa	CDR3nt
TRBV20-1	TRBD2	few	TRBJ2-3	CSAGTSVLDTQYF	TGCAGTGCCGGGACTAGTGTATTAGATACGCAGTATTTT
TRBV19	NA	NA	TRBJ1-5	CASSWSDYSNQPQHF	TGTGCCAGTAGTTGGTCGGACTATAGCAATCAGCCCCAGCATTTT
TRBV5-6	TRBD1	NA	TRBJ2-5	CASSRQGASTQETQYF	TGTGCCAGCAGCCGACAGGGGGCGTCCACCCAAGAGACCCAGTACTTC
TRBV6-1	NA	few	TRBJ1-1	CASSLTQGRTEAFF	TGTGCCAGCAGTCTCACGCAGGGACGGACTGAAGCTTTCTTT
TRBV24-1	TRBD2	many	TRBJ2-3	CATSDFLAGTTDTQYF	TGTGCCACCAGTGATTTTTTAGCGGGGACCACAGATACGCAGTATTTT
TRBV5-1	NA	NA	TRBJ2-5	CASSSHPQTDQETQYF	TGCGCCAGCAGCTCCCATCCCCAGACTGACCAAGAGACCCAGTACTTC
TRBV4-3	TRBD1	NA	TRBJ2-1	CASSQGFGTAYNEQFF	TGCGCCAGCAGCCAAGGGTTCGGGACAGCATACAATGAGCAGTTCTTC
TRBV20-1	NA	few	TRBJ2-7	CSAKTIRRGGYEQYF	TGCAGTGCCAAAACGATCAGGAGAGGGGGCTACGAGCAGTACTTC
TRBV2	NA	NA	TRBJ1-2	CASRRTDGYTF	TGTGCCAGCAGGAGGACAGATGGCTACACCTTC
TRBV5-5	NA	many	TRBJ2-3	CASSLLQLVDTQYF	TGTGCCAGCAGCTTGCTACAGCTTGTGGATACGCAGTATTTT
TRBV5-1	NA	few	TRBJ2-5	CASSEPGGWGETQYF	TGCGCCAGCAGCGAACCAGGGGGGTGGGGAGAGACCCAGTACTTC
TRBV20-1	NA	many	TRBJ2-5	CSARAGAETQYF	TGCAGTGCTAGAGCCGGGGCTGAGACCCAGTACTTC
TRBV9	NA	few	TRBJ2-7	CASSVEEERYPYEQYF	TGTGCCAGCAGCGTAGAGGAAGAGCGCTACCCCTACGAGCAGTACTTC
TRBV14	TRBD2	few	TRBJ2-5	CASSPWTSGDWEETQYF	TGTGCCAGCAGCCCCTGGACTAGCGGGGACTGGGAGGAGACCCAGTACTTC
TRBV6-4	TRBD1	NA	TRBJ2-7	CASSAGTGGSYEQYF	TGTGCCAGCAGCGCCGGGACAGGGGGCTCCTACGAGCAGTACTTC
TRBV14	NA	few	TRBJ1-4	CASSQGAGWREKLFF	TGTGCCAGCAGCCAAGGAGCAGGGTGGCGGGAAAAACTGTTTTTT
TRBV7-2	TRBD1	many	TRBJ2-2	CASRQGAYTGELFF	TGTGCCAGCAGGCAGGGGGCTTACACCGGGGAGCTGTTTTTT
TRBV6-5	NA	many	TRBJ2-3	CASRTVAGADLDTQYF	TGTGCCAGCAGGACAGTCGCGGGGGCCGATTTAGATACGCAGTATTTT
TRBV4-3	NA	many	TRBJ2-5	CASSQVPRGGQETQYF	TGCGCCAGCAGCCAAGTGCCTCGAGGGGGTCAAGAGACCCAGTACTTC
TRBV11-2	NA	many	TRBJ2-7	CASSFNSFSYEQYF	TGTGCCAGCAGCTTCAACAGTTTTTCCTACGAGCAGTACTTC
TRBV9	NA	NA	TRBJ2-2	CASSVNSQNTGELFF	TGTGCCAGCAGCGTCAATTCACAGAACACCGGGGAGCTGTTTTTT
TRBV20-1	TRBD1	NA	TRBJ1-2	CSARVRGGQDAGYTF	TGCAGTGCTAGAGTTAGGGGCGGACAGGACGCTGGCTACACCTTC
TRBV6-5	TRBD1	NA	TRBJ1-6	CASSYIRGRLPLHF	TGTGCCAGCAGTTACATAAGGGGGCGCCTACCCCTCCACTTT
TRBV4-1	NA	NA	TRBJ2-7	CASSQDWALHEQYF	TGCGCCAGCAGCCAAGATTGGGCACTTCACGAGCAGTACTTC
TRBV7-2	NA	many	TRBJ1-2	CASSLFIRERGYTF	TGTGCCAGCAGCTTATTTATCCGGGAACGCGGCTACACCTTC
TRBV3-1	NA	many	TRBJ2-7	CASSPGETGQYF	TGTGCCAGCAGCCCTGGGGAGACAGGGCAGTACTTC
TRBV7-2	TRBD1	NA	TRBJ1-2	CASSSNAGTGPGYTF	TGTGCCAGCAGTTCTAATGCCGGGACAGGCCCTGGCTACACCTTC
TRBV4-1	NA	many	TRBJ1-1	CASSHTLEDPFF	TGCGCCAGCAGCCATACGTTGGAGGACCCTTTCTTT
TRBV23-1	NA	many	TRBJ2-5	CASSQSPAGAGKETQYF	TGCGCCAGCAGTCAATCGCCCGCGGGGGCCGGGAAAGAGACCCAGTACTTC
TRBV6-5	NA	NA	TRBJ2-3	CASSYGWASTDTQYF	TGTGCCAGCAGTTACGGGTGGGCTTCCACAGATACGCAGTATTTT
TRBV18	TRBD2	few	TRBJ2-5	CASSPTSGGETQYF	TGTGCCAGCTCGCCGACTAGCGGGGGAGAGACCCAGTACTTC
TRBV25-1	TRBD1	many	TRBJ2-5	CASSESGQGAGETQYF	TGTGCCAGCAGTGAATCGGGACAGGGGGCAGGAGAGACCCAGTACTTC
TRBV6-6	TRBD1	NA	TRBJ2-7	CASSSQDRSSGQYF	TGTGCCAGCAGTTCCCAGGACAGGTCCTCGGGGCAGTACTTC
TRBV10-3	TRBD2	NA	TRBJ2-1	CAAGTSGVNEQFF	TGTGCCGCCGGGACTAGCGGGGTCAATGAGCAGTTCTTC
TRBV20-1	TRBD1	NA	TRBJ2-3	CSASHRGRADTQYF	TGCAGTGCTTCACACAGGGGGCGGGCAGATACGCAGTATTTT
TRBV5-1	NA	NA	TRBJ2-5	CASRLQGQETQYF	TGCGCCAGCAGATTACAGGGCCAAGAGACCCAGTACTTC